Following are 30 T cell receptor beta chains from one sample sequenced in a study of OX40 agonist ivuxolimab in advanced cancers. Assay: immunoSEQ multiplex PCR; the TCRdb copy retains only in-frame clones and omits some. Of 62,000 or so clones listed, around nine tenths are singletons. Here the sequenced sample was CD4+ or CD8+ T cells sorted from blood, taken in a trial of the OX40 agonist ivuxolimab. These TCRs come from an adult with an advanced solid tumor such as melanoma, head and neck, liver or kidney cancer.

CDR3 amino acids: CASSQETTRGEQYF. DNA of the CDR3: TGCGCCAGCAGCCAAGAAACGACTCGCGGGGAGCAGTACTTC. This chain joins TRBV4-3 and TRBJ2-7, with D possibly matching TRBD2 (5 bases). V was cut by 0 bases and J by 7 bases, with 13 bases left in between. CDR3 size: 14 residues. Germline values: CDR1 LGHNA, CDR2 YSLEER.

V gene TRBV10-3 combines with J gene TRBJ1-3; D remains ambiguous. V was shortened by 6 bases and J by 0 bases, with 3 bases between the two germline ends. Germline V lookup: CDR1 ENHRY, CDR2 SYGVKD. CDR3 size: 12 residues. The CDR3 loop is CAIRGSGNTIYF. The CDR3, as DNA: TGTGCCATCAGAGGCTCTGGAAACACCATATATTTT.

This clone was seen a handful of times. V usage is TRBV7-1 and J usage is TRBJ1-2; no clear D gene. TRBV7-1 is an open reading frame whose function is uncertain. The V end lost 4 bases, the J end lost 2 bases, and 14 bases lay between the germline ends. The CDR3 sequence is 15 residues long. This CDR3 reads CASSLGGTANYGYTF. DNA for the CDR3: TGTGCCAGCAGCTTAGGCGGTACAGCGAACTATGGCTACACCTTC.

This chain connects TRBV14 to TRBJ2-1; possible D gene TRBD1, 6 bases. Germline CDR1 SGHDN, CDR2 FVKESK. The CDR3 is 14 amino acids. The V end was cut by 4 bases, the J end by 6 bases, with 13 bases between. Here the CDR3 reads CASSLIDRRNEQFF. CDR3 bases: TGTGCCAGCAGCCTTATAGACAGGCGCAATGAGCAGTTCTTC.

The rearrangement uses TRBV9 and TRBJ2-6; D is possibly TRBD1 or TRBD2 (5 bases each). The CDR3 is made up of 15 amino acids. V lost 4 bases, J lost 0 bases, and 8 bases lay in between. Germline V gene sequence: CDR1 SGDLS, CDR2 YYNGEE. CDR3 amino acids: CASSPGSSGANVLTF. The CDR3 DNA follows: TGTGCCAGCAGCCCAGGGAGCTCTGGGGCCAACGTCCTGACTTTC.

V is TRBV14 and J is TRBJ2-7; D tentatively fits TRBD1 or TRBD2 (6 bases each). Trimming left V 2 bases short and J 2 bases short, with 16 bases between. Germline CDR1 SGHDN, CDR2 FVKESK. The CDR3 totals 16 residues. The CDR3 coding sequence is TGTGCCAGCAGCCAAAGCGCGGGACAAAGGCCCTACGAGCAGTACTTC. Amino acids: CASSQSAGQRPYEQYF. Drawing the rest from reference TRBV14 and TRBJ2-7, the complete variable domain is EAGVTQFPSHSVIEKGQTVTLRCDPISGHDNLYWYRRVMGKEIKFLLHFVKESKQDESGMPNNRFLAERTGGTYSTLKVQPAELEDSGVYFCASSQSAGQRPYEQYFGPGTRLTVT.

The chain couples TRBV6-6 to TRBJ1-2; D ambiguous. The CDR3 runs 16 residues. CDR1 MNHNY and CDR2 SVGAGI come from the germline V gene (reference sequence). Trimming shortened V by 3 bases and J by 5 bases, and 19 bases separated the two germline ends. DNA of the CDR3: TGTGCCAGCAGTTATGATTTTTGGCAGAGTGGATATGGCTACACCTTC. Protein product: CASSYDFWQSGYGYTF.

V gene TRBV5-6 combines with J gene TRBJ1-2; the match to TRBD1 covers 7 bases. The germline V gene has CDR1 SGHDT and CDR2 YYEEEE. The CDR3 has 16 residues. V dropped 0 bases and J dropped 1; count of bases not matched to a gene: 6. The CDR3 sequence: CASSLDRGAVNYGYTF. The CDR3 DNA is TGTGCCAGCAGCTTGGACAGGGGAGCAGTTAACTATGGCTACACCTTC.

In nucleotides, the CDR3 is TGTGCCATCACCCCGACAGTGAACTATGGCTACACCTTC. Translated: CAITPTVNYGYTF. The chain links TRBV10-3 to TRBJ1-2, with D perhaps TRBD1 (5 bases). The CDR3 is 13 amino acids. Trimming removed 7 bases from V and 2 bases from J, with 11 bases in between. CDR1 ENHRY and CDR2 SYGVKD come from the germline V gene.

The CDR3 DNA is TGTGCCAGCAGCTTAGAACGCCCCAGAAACAATGAGCAGTTCTTC. Protein product: CASSLERPRNNEQFF. The rearrangement links TRBV7-6 to TRBJ2-1; D not certain. V was pared by 1 base and J by 5 bases, with 12 bases between. In germline, CDR1 is SGHVS, CDR2 FNYEAQ. The CDR3 runs 15 residues.

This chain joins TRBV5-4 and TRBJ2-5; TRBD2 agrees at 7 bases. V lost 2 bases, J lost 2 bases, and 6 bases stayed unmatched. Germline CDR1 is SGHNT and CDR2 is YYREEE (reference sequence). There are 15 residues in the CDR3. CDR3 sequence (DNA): TGTGCCAGCAGCTTACCGTCGGGGGGACAAGAGACCCAGTACTTC. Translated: CASSLPSGGQETQYF.

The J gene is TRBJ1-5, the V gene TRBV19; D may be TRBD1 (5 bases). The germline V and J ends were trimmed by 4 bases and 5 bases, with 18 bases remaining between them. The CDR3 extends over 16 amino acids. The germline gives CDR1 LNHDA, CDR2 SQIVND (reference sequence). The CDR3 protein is CASSTSTRGFYQPQHF. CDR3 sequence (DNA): TGTGCCAGTAGTACCTCGACAAGGGGTTTTTATCAGCCCCAGCATTTT.

The CDR3 here is CASSHPTGGGYTEAFF. CDR3 sequence (DNA): TGTGCCAGCAGCCACCCCACAGGGGGCGGCTACACTGAAGCTTTCTTT. V is TRBV7-2 and J is TRBJ1-1, with 9 bases that match TRBD1. CDR1 and CDR2 from the germline V gene are SGHTA and FQGNSA. This CDR3 spans 16 amino acids. Unmatched junction bases numbered 10, after V lost 5 bases and J lost 3 bases.

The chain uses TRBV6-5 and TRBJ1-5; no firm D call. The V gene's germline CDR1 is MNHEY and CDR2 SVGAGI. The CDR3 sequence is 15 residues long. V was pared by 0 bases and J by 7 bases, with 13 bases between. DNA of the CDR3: TGTGCCAGCAGTTACTCTGCAGGTACGGGACAGCCCCAGCATTTT. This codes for CASSYSAGTGQPQHF.

The CDR3 here is CASSLASEQYF. DNA of the CDR3: TGCGCCAGCAGCTTGGCTTCCGAGCAGTACTTC. The chain is built from TRBV5-1 and TRBJ2-7; D gene ambiguous. With 0 bases removed from V and 6 bases from J, the gap between germline ends came to 4 bases. CDR1 and CDR2 from the germline V gene are SGHRS and YFSETQ. There are 11 residues in the CDR3.

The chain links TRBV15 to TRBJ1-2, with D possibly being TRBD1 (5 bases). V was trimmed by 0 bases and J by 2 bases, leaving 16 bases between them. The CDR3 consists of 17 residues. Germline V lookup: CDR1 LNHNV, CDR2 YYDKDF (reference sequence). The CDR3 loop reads CATSRDGAGWGNYGYTF. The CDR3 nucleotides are TGTGCCACCAGCAGAGATGGGGCAGGTTGGGGCAACTATGGCTACACCTTC.

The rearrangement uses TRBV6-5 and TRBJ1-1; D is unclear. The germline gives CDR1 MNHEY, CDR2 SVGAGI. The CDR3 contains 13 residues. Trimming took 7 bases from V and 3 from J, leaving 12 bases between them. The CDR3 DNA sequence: TGTGCCAGCAAGAGGGAGGGATACACTGAAGCTTTCTTT. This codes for CASKREGYTEAFF.

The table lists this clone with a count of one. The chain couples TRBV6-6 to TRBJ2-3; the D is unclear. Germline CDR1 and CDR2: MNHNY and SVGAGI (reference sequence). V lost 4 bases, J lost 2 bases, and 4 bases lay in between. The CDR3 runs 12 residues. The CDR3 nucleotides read TGTGCCAGCAGTTCCCACACAGATACGCAGTATTTT. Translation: CASSSHTDTQYF.

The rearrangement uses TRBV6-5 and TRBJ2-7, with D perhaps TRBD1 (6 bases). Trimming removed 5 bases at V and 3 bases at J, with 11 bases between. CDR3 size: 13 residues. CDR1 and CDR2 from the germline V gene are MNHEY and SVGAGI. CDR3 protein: CASSPGTNYEQYF. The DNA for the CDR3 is TGTGCCAGCAGTCCCGGGACAAACTACGAGCAGTACTTC.

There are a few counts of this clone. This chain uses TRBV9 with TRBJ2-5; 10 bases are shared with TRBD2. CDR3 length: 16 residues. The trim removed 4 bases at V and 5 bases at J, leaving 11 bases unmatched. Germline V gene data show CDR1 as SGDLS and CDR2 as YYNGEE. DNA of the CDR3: TGTGCCAGCAGCCCCCTCTTAAGCGGGGGGGCGGAGACCCAGTACTTC. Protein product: CASSPLLSGGAETQYF.

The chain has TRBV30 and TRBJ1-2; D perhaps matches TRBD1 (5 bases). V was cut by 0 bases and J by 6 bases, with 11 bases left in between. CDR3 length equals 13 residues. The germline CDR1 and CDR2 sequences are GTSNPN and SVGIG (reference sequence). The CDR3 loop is CAWSVGRVDGYTF. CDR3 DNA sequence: TGTGCCTGGAGTGTTGGCAGGGTTGATGGCTACACCTTC.

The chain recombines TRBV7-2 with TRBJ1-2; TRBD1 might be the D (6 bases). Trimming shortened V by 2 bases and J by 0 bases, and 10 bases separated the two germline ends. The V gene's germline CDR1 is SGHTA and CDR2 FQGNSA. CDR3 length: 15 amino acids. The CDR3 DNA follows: TGTGCCAGCAGCTTACAGACAGGCGCTAACTATGGCTACACCTTC. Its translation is CASSLQTGANYGYTF.

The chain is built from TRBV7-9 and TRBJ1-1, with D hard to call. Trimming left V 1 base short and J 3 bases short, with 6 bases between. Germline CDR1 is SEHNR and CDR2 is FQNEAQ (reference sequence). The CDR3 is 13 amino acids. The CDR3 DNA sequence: TGTGCCAGCAGCTTAGTCCAGTACACTGAAGCTTTCTTT. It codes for CASSLVQYTEAFF.

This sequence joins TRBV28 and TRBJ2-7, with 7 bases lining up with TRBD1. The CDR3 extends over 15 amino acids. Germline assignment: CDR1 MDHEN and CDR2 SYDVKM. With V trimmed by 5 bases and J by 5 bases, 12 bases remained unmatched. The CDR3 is CASSTKRGRFDEQYF. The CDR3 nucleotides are TGTGCCAGCAGTACTAAGAGGGGGCGGTTTGACGAGCAGTACTTC.

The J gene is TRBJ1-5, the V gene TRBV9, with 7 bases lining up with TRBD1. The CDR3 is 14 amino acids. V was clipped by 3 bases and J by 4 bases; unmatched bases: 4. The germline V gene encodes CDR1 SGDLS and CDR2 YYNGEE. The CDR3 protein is CASSAGTENQPQHF. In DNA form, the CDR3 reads TGTGCCAGCAGCGCAGGGACAGAAAATCAGCCCCAGCATTTT.

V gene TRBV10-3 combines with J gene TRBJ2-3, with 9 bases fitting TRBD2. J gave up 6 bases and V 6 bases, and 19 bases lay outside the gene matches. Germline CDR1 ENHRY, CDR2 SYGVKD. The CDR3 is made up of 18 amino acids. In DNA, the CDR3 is TGTGCCATCAGGGGCCACGAGGGTAGCGGGGGCCCCACCGATACGCAGTATTTT. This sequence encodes CAIRGHEGSGGPTDTQYF.

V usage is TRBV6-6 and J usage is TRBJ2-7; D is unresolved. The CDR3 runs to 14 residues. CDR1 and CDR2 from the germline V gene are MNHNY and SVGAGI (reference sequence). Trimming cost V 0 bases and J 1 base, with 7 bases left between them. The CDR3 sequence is CASSYSRNSYEQYF. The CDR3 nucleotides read TGTGCCAGCAGTTACTCGCGGAATTCCTACGAGCAGTACTTC.

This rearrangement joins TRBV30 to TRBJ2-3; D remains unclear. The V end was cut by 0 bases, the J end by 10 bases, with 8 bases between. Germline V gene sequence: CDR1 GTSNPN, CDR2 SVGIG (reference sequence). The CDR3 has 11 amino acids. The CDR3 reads CAWSVNLPQYF. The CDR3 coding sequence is TGTGCCTGGAGTGTAAACCTTCCGCAGTATTTT. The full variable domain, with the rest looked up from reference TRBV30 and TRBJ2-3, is SQTIHQWPATLVQPVGSPLSLECTVEGTSNPNLYWYRQAAGRGLQLLFYSVGIGQISSEVPQNLSASRPQDRQFILSSKKLLLSDSGFYLCAWSVNLPQYFGPGTRLTVL.

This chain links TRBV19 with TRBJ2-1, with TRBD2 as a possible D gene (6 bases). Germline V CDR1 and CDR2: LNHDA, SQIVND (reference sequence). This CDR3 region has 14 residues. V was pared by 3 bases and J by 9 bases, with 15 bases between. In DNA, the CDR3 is TGTGCCAGTAGTATTAAATCGGGACTCGGTGAGCAGTTCTTC. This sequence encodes CASSIKSGLGEQFF.

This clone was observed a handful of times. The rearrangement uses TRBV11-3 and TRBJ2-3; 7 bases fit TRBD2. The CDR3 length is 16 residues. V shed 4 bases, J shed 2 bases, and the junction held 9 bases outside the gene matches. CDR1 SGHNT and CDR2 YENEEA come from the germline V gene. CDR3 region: CASSSGRRGLTDTQYF. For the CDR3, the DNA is TGTGCCAGCAGCTCCGGGAGGCGGGGCCTCACAGATACGCAGTATTTT.